One T cell receptor beta chain is described in this entry. Using immunoSEQ multiplex PCR, the repertoire was profiled, and TCRdb retains in-frame clones only, with some absent. The table lists about 95,000 clones, over 70% of them singletons. This specimen comes from a study of blood T cell repertoires in COVID-19. Background on the study: T cells, B-cell-depleted T cells, or PBMCs provided the cDNA or gDNA that served as material.

Sequencing was carried out using peripheral blood. The receptor comes from a man older than 75 with active or convalescent COVID-19.

CDR3 sequence reads: CASRGGVNQPQHF. The CDR3 DNA reads TGTGCCAGCAGGGGGGGGGTTAATCAGCCCCAGCATTTT. The chain carries TRBV12-3 or TRBV12-4 and TRBJ1-5; perhaps TRBD1 as D (5 bases). V lost 6 bases and J 4 bases, leaving 10 bases between the germline ends. There are 13 residues in the CDR3.